A few counts support the clone carrying this T cell receptor beta chain. Its antigen is unidentified. Constant-segment primers served in 5'RACE that generated TCR alpha and TCR beta cDNA libraries bearing sample barcodes and UMIs. TCRdb re-called the 5' RACE reads through MiXCR, storing one row per CDR3 protein. The data contain around 250,000 distinct CDR3 sequences, over 9% of them seen just once; the ten biggest clones take up 22%. This entry is derived from a study of T-cell memory formation after mild COVID-19. Across the whole study: TCR clusters were mostly donor specific.

Study observations and caveats: Confirmation of SARS-CoV-2 specificity was lacking for second-wave clones peaking day 37.

Germline CDR1 MNHEY, CDR2 SVGAGI. This CDR3 comprises 14 residues. The V segment lost 6 bases and the J segment 7 bases; nucleotides outside the gene matches: 11. This clonotype was obtained from a man younger than 35 who had mild COVID-19 (a few samples of this study predate the infection). Cell type and time point are not known. The source material was PBMCs or a T cell subset sorted from them (not recorded which). V usage is TRBV6-5 and J usage is TRBJ2-5; TRBD1 aligns across 7 bases. CDR3 nucleotide sequence: TGTGCCAGCAGCCCAGGGGGTACTCGGGGGACCCAGTACTTC. Translated, it gives CASSPGGTRGTQYF.